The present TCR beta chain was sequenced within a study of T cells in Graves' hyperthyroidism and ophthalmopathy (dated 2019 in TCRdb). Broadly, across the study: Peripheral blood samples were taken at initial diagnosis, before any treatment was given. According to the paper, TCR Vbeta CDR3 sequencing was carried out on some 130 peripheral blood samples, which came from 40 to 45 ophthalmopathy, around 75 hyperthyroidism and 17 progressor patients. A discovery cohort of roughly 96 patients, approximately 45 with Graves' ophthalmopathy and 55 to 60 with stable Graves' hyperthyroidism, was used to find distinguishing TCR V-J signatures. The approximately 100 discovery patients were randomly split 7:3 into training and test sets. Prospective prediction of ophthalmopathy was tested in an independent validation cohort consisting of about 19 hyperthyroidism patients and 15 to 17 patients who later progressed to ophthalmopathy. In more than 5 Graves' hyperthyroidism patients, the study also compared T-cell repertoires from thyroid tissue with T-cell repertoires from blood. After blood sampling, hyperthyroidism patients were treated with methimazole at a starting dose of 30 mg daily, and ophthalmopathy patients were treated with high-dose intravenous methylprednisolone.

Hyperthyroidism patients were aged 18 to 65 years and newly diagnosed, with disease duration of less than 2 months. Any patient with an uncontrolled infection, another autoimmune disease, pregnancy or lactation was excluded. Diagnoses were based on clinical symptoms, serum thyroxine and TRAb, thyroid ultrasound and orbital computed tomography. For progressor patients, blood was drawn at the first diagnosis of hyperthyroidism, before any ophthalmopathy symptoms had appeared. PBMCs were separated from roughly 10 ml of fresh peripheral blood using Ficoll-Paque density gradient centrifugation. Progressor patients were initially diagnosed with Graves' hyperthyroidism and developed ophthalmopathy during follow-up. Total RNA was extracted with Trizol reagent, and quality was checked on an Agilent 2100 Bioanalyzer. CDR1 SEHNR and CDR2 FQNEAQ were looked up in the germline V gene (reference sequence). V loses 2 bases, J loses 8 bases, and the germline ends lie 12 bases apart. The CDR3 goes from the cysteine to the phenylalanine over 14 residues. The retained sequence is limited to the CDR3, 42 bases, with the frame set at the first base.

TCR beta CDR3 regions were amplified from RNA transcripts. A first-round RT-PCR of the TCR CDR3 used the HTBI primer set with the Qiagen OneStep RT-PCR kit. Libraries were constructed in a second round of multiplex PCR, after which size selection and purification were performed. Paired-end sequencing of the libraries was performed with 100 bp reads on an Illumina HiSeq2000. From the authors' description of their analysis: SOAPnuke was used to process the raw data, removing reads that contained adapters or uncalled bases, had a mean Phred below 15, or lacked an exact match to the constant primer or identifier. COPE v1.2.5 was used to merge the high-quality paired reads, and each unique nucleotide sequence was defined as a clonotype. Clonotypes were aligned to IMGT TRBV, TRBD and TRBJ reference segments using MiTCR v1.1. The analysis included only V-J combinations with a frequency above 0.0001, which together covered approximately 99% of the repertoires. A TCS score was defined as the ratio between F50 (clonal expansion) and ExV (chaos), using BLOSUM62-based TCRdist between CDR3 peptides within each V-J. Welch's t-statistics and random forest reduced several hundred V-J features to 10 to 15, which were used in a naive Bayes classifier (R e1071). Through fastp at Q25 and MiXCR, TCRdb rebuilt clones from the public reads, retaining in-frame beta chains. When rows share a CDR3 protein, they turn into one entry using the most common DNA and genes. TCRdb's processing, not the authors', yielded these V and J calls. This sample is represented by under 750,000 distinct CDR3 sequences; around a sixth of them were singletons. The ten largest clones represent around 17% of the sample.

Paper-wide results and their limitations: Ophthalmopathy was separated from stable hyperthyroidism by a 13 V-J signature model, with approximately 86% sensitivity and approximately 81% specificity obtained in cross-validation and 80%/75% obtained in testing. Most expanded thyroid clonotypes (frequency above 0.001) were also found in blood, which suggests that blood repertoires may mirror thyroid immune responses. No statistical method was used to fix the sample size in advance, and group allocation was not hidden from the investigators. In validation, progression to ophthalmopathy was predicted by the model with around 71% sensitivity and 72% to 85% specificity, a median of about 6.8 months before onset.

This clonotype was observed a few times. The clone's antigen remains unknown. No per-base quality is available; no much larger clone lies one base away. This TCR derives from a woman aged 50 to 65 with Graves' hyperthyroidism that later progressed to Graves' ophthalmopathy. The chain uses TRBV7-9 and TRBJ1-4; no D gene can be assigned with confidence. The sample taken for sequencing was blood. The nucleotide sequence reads TGTGCCAGCAGCTTATTGGGTAGCTGGGAAAAACTGTTTTTT. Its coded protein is CASSLLGSWEKLFF.